These 21 T cell receptor beta chains share one sample of origin, sequenced in a study of shared clonotypes between healthy human individuals (dated by TCRdb to 2020 to 2022). The library was made by the immunoSEQ multiplex PCR assay. TCRdb limited this immuneACCESS table to in-frame rearrangements with V and J called. A share of clones is missing; checked studies link under half to unresolved V genes, and the rest is unexplained. A total of around 2.5 million clones appear in this sample, approximately 93% of them only once. The top ten constitute about 0.39% of the sample. The specimen sequenced was naive CD4+ T cells from PBMCs. The meaning of the sample's cell subset or site label: CD45RA+ positively selected. Every receptor here comes from a man aged 18 to 30 in good health. Some clones in this sample may be carry-over from other donors' samples.

This chain uses TRBV5-5 with TRBJ1-1, with a weak D call TRBD1 (5 bases). Trimming took 4 bases from V and 3 from J, leaving 10 bases between them. The germline CDR1 and CDR2 sequences are SGHKS and YYEKEE (reference sequence). The CDR3 totals 13 residues. The DNA of the CDR3 is TGTGCCAGCAGCGGGACCCCTTACACTGAAGCTTTCTTT. Protein sequence: CASSGTPYTEAFF.

The chain uses TRBV5-1 and TRBJ2-3; no reliable D call. Germline V gene data show CDR1 as SGHRS and CDR2 as YFSETQ. This CDR3 has 13 residues. V shed 3 bases and J shed 6 bases, with 11 bases lying between them. The CDR3 DNA reads as TGCGCCAGCAGCTACGGCAGATCTGATACGCAGTATTTT. Translating gives CASSYGRSDTQYF.

This chain connects TRBV2 to TRBJ2-3; TRBD1 might be the D (5 bases). Looked up from germline, CDR1 is SNHLY and CDR2 is FYNNEI. The CDR3 runs to 17 residues. Trimming stripped 4 bases from V and 2 bases from J, with 19 bases between. CDR3 DNA: TGTGCCAGCAGTGCTTCTGTCTTTGGGGCCAACACAGATACGCAGTATTTT. Amino acid sequence: CASSASVFGANTDTQYF.

The chain's CDR3 is CASRPGTNYGYTF. For the CDR3, the DNA is TGTGCCAGCAGACCAGGGACGAACTATGGCTACACCTTC. The genes are TRBV6-1 and TRBJ1-2; TRBD1 might be the D (5 bases). V lost 6 bases and J 2 bases, leaving 10 bases between the germline ends. The CDR3 consists of 13 residues. Germline V gives CDR1 MNHNS, CDR2 SASEGT.

Only one count was recorded for this clone. The V and J genes are TRBV6-1 and TRBJ1-5; 7 nucleotides line up with TRBD1. V was pared by 6 bases and J by 5 bases, with 10 bases of the junction left unmatched. Per the germline V gene, CDR1 is MNHNS and CDR2 is SASEGT. The CDR3 sequence is 15 residues long. CDR3 amino acids: CASRADRAPHQPQHF. DNA of the CDR3: TGTGCCAGCAGAGCCGACAGGGCCCCTCATCAGCCCCAGCATTTT.

This clone has only a few counts. The chain employs TRBV25-1 and TRBJ2-3; 7 nucleotides align to TRBD1. The CDR3 is made up of 15 amino acids. From germline, CDR1 is MGHDK and CDR2 SYGVNS. V shed 4 bases and J 3 bases; nucleotides not matched to a gene: 7. CDR3 in amino acids: CASSATGKMTDTQYF. As DNA, the CDR3 is TGTGCCAGCAGTGCGACAGGGAAGATGACAGATACGCAGTATTTT.

This rearrangement joins TRBV7-9 to TRBJ1-5; the match to TRBD1 covers 9 bases. Germline V gene data show CDR1 as SEHNR and CDR2 as FQNEAQ (reference sequence). The CDR3 contains 15 residues. Unmatched junction bases numbered 5, after V lost 4 bases and J lost 4 bases. The CDR3 spells CASSSLGQGNQPQHF. CDR3 sequence (DNA): TGTGCCAGCAGCTCCCTGGGACAGGGAAATCAGCCCCAGCATTTT.

This clone occurred once. The chain's CDR3 is CASSRPAGNTIYF. The DNA for the CDR3 is TGTGCCAGCAGTCGGCCAGCAGGAAACACCATATATTTT. The rearrangement uses TRBV28 and TRBJ1-3, with D unclear. The CDR3 runs 13 residues. Between the trimmed V and J ends, which lost 5 bases and 4 bases, there was a span of 9 bases. Germline-derived CDR1 and CDR2 are MDHEN and SYDVKM.

In the case of this clone: Additional DNA sequences in this sample encode the identical CDR3. The CDR3 nucleotides read TGTGCCAGCAGCCTTCGAGGAGCAGATACGCAGTATTTT. It codes for CASSLRGADTQYF. The genes are TRBV5-8 and TRBJ2-3; D gene unclear. V lost 4 bases and J lost 4, with 10 bases in between. The CDR3 covers 13 residues. CDR1 is SGHTS, CDR2 YDEGEE, per germline.

The chain uses TRBV7-9 and TRBJ1-6, with TRBD1 matching over 7 bases. The V gene's germline CDR1 is SEHNR and CDR2 FQNEAQ (reference sequence). The CDR3 length is 15 residues. Trimming removed 1 base from V and 8 bases from J; junction bases left unmatched: 5. CDR3 nucleotide sequence: TGTGCCAGCAGCTTAGTCGTCAGGGGGGATTCACCCCTCCACTTT. Translating gives CASSLVVRGDSPLHF.

The V gene is TRBV5-1, the J gene TRBJ1-1; D ambiguous. Trimming shortened V by 1 base and J by 1 base, and 11 bases separated the two germline ends. Looked up from germline, CDR1 is SGHRS and CDR2 is YFSETQ. There are 15 residues in the CDR3. Here the CDR3 reads CASSLRGLGNTEAFF. The CDR3 DNA follows: TGCGCCAGCAGCTTGCGAGGCCTGGGGAACACTGAAGCTTTCTTT.

The gene calls are TRBV28 and TRBJ1-6; D is unclear. V was trimmed by 3 bases and J by 10 bases, leaving 7 bases between them. CDR1 and CDR2 from the germline V gene are MDHEN and SYDVKM. This CDR3 is built from 12 residues. The CDR3 sequence is CASSLRSSPLHF. Here the CDR3 DNA reads TGTGCCAGCAGTTTGCGGTCATCACCCCTCCACTTT.

This rearrangement joins TRBV5-4 to TRBJ1-6; 8 bases map to TRBD1. CDR1 is SGHNT and CDR2 is YYREEE in the germline V gene (reference sequence). The trim removed 4 bases at V and 11 bases at J, leaving 11 bases unmatched. This CDR3 is 15 amino acids long. CDR3 sequence reads: CASSVERTGNPPLHF. As DNA, the CDR3 is TGTGCCAGCAGCGTTGAGAGGACAGGGAATCCACCCCTCCACTTT.

The gene calls are TRBV7-9 and TRBJ2-2, with D unresolved. The CDR3 is made up of 16 amino acids. The ends were cut back, 5 bases at V and 5 bases at J, with 18 bases in the middle. Germline V CDR1 and CDR2: SEHNR, FQNEAQ (reference sequence). The CDR3 DNA reads as TGTGCCAGCAGCGTAGGAAGGTTTGCTGGAACCGGGGAGCTGTTTTTT. It specifies CASSVGRFAGTGELFF.

The gene calls are TRBV28 and TRBJ2-6; D possibly corresponds to TRBD2 (6 bases). This CDR3 has 15 amino acids. V was cut by 5 bases and J by 2 bases, with 10 bases left in between. In germline, CDR1 is MDHEN, CDR2 SYDVKM. The CDR3 bases are TGTGCCAGCAGTCCAGCGGGTCCTGGGGCCAACGTCCTGACTTTC. It specifies CASSPAGPGANVLTF.

The chain combines TRBV6-1 with TRBJ2-7, with TRBD2 as a possible D gene (6 bases). V lost 6 bases and J lost 3, with 15 bases in between. Germline assignment: CDR1 MNHNS and CDR2 SASEGT. The CDR3 covers 14 residues. Here the CDR3 DNA reads TGTGCCAGCAGAACGACGACTAGTATCTACGAGCAGTACTTC. It specifies CASRTTTSIYEQYF.

The rearrangement joins TRBV6-5 to TRBJ2-7; unclear D gene. V lost 5 bases and J lost 3, with 8 bases in between. The CDR3 loop spans 12 amino acids. Germline assignment: CDR1 MNHEY and CDR2 SVGAGI. As DNA, the CDR3 is TGTGCCAGCAGTACTCGTCACTACGAGCAGTACTTC. This codes for CASSTRHYEQYF.

The chain uses TRBV7-9 and TRBJ1-4; no reliable D call. Per the germline V gene, CDR1 is SEHNR and CDR2 is FQNEAQ (reference sequence). This CDR3 region has 16 residues. V was clipped by 3 bases and J by 4 bases, with 15 bases between them. CDR3 nucleotide sequence: TGTGCCAGCAGCTTGGTGGGGTCGGCGGGTAATGAAAAACTGTTTTTT. Protein sequence: CASSLVGSAGNEKLFF.

The chain's CDR3 is CSVGLRYADTQYF. In DNA form, the CDR3 reads TGCAGCGTTGGGCTGCGGTACGCAGATACGCAGTATTTT. This rearrangement joins TRBV29-1 to TRBJ2-3; no clear D. This CDR3 spans 13 amino acids. Germline V gene lookup returns CDR1 SQVTM and CDR2 ANQGSEA. V was pared by 4 bases and J by 4 bases, with 12 bases between.

J is TRBJ1-1 and V is TRBV21-1; TRBD1 is taken as the D call from the table, unchecked against the DNA. TRBV21-1 corresponds to a pseudogene. This CDR3 contains 12 residues. The chain's CDR3 is CATRTGGTEAFF. Here the CDR3 DNA reads TGTGCCACCCGGACAGGGGGCACTGAAGCTTTCTTT.

The V and J genes are TRBV6-1 and TRBJ1-2, with TRBD1 matching 8 bases. Germline lookup yields CDR1 MNHNS and CDR2 SASEGT. The CDR3 has 15 residues. The V and J ends lost 0 bases and 5 bases, in that order; junction bases with no gene match: 5. This chain's CDR3 is CASSEAWTGWYGYTF. The CDR3, as DNA: TGTGCCAGCAGTGAAGCCTGGACAGGGTGGTATGGCTACACCTTC.